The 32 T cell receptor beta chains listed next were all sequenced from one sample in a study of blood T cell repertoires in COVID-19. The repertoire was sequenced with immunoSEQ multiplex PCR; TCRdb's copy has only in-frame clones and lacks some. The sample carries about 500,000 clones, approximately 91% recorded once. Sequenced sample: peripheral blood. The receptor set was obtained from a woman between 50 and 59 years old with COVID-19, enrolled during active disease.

The CDR3 protein is CASRPSGNPNSPLHF. In nucleotides, the CDR3 is TGTGCCAGCCGTCCTTCAGGGAATCCCAATTCACCCCTCCACTTT. The chain combines TRBV3-1 (or the pseudogene TRBV3-2) with TRBJ1-6; D might be TRBD1 (5 bases). CDR3 length equals 15 residues. Germline V lookup: CDR1 LGHDT, CDR2 YNNKEL (reference sequence). V lost 8 bases, J lost 7 bases, and 18 bases lay in between.

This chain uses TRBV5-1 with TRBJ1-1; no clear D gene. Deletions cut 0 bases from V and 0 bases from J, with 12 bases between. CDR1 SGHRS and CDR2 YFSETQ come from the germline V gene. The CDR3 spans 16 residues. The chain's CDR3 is CASSLELTTMNTEAFF. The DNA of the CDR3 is TGCGCCAGCAGCTTGGAATTGACAACGATGAACACTGAAGCTTTCTTT.

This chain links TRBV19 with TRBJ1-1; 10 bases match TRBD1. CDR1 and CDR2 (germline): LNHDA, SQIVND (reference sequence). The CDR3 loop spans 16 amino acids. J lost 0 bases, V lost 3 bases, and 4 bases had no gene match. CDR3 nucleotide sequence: TGTGCCAGTAGTATGGGGACAGGGGACATGAACACTGAAGCTTTCTTT. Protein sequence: CASSMGTGDMNTEAFF. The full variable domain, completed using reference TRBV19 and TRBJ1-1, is DGGITQSPKYLFRKEGQNVTLSCEQNLNHDAMYWYRQDPGQGLRLIYYSQIVNDFQKGDIAEGYSVSREKKESFPLTVTSAQKNPTAFYLCASSMGTGDMNTEAFFGQGTRLTVV.

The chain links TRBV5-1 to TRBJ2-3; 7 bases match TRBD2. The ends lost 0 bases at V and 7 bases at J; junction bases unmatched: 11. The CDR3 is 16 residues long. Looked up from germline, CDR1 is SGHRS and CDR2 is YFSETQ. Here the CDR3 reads CASSLGSSGPGNTQYF. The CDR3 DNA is TGCGCCAGCAGCTTGGGGTCTAGCGGCCCTGGTAATACGCAGTATTTT. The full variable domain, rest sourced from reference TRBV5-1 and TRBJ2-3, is KAGVTQTPRYLIKTRGQQVTLSCSPISGHRSVSWYQQTPGQGLQFLFEYFSETQRNKGNFPGRFSGRQFSNSRSEMNVSTLELGDSALYLCASSLGSSGPGNTQYFGPGTRLTVL.

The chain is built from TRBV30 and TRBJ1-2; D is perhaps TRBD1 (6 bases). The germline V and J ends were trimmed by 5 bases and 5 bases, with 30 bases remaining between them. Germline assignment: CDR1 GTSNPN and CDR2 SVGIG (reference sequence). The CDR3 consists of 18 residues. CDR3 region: CAWGRGVRTDRTWYGYTF. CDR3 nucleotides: TGTGCCTGGGGTAGGGGCGTGAGGACTGACAGGACCTGGTATGGCTACACCTTC.

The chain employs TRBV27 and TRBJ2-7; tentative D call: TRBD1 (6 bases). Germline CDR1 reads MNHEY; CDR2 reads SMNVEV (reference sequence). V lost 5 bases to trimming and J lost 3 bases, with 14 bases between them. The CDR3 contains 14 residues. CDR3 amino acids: CASSSRIGGYEQYF. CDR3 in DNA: TGTGCCAGCAGTAGTAGGATAGGGGGCTACGAGCAGTACTTC.

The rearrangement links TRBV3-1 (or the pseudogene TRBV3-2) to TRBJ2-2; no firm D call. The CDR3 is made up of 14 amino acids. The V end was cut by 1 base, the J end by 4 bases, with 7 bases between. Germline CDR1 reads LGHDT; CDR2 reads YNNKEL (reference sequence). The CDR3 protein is CASSQVGSTGELFF. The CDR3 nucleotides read TGTGCCAGCAGCCAAGTCGGGTCCACCGGGGAGCTGTTTTTT.

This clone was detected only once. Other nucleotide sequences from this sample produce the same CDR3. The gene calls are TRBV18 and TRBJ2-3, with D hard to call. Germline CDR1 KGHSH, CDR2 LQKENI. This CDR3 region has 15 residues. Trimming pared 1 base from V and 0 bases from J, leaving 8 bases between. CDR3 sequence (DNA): TGTGCCAGCTCACCACGTGCAGGAAGCACAGATACGCAGTATTTT. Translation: CASSPRAGSTDTQYF. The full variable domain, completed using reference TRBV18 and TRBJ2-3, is NAGVMQNPRHLVRRRGQEARLRCSPMKGHSHVYWYRQLPEEGLKFMVYLQKENIIDESGMPKERFSAEFPKEGPSILRIQQVVRGDSAAYFCASSPRAGSTDTQYFGPGTRLTVL.

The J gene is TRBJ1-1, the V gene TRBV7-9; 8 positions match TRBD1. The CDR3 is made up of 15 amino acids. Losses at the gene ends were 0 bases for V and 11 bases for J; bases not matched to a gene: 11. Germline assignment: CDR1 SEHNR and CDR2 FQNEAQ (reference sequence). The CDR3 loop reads CASSLAYRGDFRAFF. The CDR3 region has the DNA TGTGCCAGCAGCTTAGCCTACAGGGGGGACTTTCGTGCTTTCTTT. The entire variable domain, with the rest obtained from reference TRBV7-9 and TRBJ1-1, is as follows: DTGVSQNPRHKITKRGQNVTFRCDPISEHNRLYWYRQTLGQGPEFLTYFQNEAQLEKSRLLSDRFSAERPKGSFSTLEIQRTEQGDSAMYLCASSLAYRGDFRAFFGQGTRLTVV.

DNA of the CDR3: TGTGCCAGCAGTCCCGTCGGTGGGCCTTCAGAAAAACTGTTTTTT. Translation: CASSPVGGPSEKLFF. V usage is TRBV7-9 and J usage is TRBJ1-4; the D is unclear. Germline lookup yields CDR1 SEHNR and CDR2 FQNEAQ (reference sequence). CDR3 length equals 15 residues. Trimming pared 6 bases from V and 8 bases from J, leaving 19 bases between.

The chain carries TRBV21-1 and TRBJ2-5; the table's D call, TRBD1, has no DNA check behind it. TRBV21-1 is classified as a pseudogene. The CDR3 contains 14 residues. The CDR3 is CASSKEARGETQYF. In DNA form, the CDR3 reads TGTGCCAGCAGCAAAGAAGCCAGGGGGGAGACCCAGTACTTC.

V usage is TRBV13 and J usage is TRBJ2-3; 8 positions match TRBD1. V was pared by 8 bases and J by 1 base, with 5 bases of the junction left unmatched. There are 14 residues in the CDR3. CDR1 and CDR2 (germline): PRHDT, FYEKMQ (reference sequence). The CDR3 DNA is TGTGCCAGCTCGACAGGGGAGGGCACAGATACGCAGTATTTT. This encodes CASSTGEGTDTQYF.

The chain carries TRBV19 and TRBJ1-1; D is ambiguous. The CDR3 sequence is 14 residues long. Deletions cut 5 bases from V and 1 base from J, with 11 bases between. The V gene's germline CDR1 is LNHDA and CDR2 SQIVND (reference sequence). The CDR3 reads CASSSQYKNTEAFF. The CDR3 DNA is TGTGCCAGTAGTTCCCAATACAAGAACACTGAAGCTTTCTTT.

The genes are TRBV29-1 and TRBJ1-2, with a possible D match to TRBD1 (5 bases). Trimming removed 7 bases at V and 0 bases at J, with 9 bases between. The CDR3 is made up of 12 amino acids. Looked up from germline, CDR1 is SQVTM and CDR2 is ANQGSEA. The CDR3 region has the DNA TGCAGCGCTACGGACACTAACTATGGCTACACCTTC. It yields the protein CSATDTNYGYTF.

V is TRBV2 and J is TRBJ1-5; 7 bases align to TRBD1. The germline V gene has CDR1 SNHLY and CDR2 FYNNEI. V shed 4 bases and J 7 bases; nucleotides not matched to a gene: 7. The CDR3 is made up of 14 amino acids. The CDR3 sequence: CASSVEGAGQPQHF. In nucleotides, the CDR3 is TGTGCCAGCAGTGTCGAGGGGGCCGGACAGCCCCAGCATTTT. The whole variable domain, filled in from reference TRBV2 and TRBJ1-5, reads EPEVTQTPSHQVTQMGQEVILRCVPISNHLYFYWYRQILGQKVEFLVSFYNNEISEKSEIFDDQFSVERPDGSNFTLKIRSTKLEDSAMYFCASSVEGAGQPQHFGDGTRLSIL.

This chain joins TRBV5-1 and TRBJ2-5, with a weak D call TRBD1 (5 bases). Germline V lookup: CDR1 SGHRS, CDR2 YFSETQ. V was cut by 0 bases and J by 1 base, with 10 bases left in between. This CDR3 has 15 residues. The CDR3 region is CASSLGQGLQETQYF. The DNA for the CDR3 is TGCGCCAGCAGCTTGGGGCAGGGCCTCCAAGAGACCCAGTACTTC.

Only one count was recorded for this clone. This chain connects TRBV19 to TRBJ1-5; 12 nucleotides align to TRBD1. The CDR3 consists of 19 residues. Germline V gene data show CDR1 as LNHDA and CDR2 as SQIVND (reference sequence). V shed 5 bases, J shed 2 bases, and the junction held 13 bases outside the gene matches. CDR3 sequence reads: CASSRRSGQGAAGNQPQHF. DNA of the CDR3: TGTGCCAGTAGTCGCCGGTCGGGACAGGGGGCGGCGGGCAATCAGCCCCAGCATTTT.

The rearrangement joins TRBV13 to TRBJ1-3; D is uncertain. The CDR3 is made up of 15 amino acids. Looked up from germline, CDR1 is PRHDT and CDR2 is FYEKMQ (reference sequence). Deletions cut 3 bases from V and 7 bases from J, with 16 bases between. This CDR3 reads CASSLNAGSRNTIYF. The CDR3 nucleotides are TGTGCCAGCAGCTTGAATGCGGGGAGCCGGAACACCATATATTTT.

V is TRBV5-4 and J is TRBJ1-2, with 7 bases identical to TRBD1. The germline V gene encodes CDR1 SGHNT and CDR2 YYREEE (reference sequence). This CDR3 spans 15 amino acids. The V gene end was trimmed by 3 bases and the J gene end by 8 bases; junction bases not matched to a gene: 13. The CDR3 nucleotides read TGTGCCAGCAGCTACAGCGAGGGGGCACGGCGGGGCTACACCTTC. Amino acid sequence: CASSYSEGARRGYTF.

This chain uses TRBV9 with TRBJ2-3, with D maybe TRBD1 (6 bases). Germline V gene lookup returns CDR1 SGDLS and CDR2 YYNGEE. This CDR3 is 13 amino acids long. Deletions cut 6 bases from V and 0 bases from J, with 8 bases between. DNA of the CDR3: TGTGCCAGCAACCAGGGGAGCACAGATACGCAGTATTTT. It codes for CASNQGSTDTQYF.

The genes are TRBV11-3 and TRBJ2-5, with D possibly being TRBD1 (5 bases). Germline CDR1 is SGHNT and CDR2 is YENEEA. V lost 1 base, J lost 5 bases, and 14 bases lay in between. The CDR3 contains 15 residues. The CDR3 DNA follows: TGTGCCAGCAGCTTAGGGGGCACGGGTCTCGAGACCCAGTACTTC. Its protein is CASSLGGTGLETQYF.

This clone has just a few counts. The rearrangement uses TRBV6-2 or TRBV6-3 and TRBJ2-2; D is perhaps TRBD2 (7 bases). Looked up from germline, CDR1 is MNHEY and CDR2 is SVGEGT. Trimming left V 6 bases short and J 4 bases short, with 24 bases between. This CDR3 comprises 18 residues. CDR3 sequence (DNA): TGTGCCAGCAGCTTCTCCGGGCTCCGGGGGGCATTCACCGGGGAGCTGTTTTTT. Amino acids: CASSFSGLRGAFTGELFF.

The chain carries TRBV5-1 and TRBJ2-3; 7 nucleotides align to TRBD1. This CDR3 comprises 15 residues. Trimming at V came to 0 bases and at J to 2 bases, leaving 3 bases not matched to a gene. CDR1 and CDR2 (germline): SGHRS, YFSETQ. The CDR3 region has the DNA TGCGCCAGCAGCTTGGAGAGGGGGCCCACAGATACGCAGTATTTT. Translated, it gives CASSLERGPTDTQYF.

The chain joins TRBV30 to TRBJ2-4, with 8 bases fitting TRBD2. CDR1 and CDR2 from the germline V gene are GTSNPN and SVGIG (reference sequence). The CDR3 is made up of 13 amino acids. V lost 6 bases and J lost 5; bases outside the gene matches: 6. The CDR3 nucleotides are TGTGCCTGTAGCGGGGCGGTTCAAAACATTCAGTACTTC. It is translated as CACSGAVQNIQYF. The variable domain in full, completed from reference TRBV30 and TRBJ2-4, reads SQTIHQWPATLVQPVGSPLSLECTVEGTSNPNLYWYRQAAGRGLQLLFYSVGIGQISSEVPQNLSASRPQDRQFILSSKKLLLSDSGFYLCACSGAVQNIQYFGAGTRLSVL.

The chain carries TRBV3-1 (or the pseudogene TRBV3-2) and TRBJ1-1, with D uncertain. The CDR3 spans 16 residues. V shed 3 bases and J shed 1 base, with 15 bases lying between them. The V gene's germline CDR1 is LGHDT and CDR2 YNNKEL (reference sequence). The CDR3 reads CASSQRRGRENTEAFF. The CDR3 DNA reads TGTGCCAGCAGCCAGAGGCGGGGAAGGGAGAACACTGAAGCTTTCTTT.

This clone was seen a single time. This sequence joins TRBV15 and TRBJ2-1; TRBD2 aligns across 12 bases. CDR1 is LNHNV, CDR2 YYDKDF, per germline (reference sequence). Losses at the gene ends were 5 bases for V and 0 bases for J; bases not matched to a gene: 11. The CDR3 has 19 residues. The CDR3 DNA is TGTGCCACCAGCGGGGGTGGGCTAGCGGGGGGGAGCTCCTACAATGAGCAGTTCTTC. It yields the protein CATSGGGLAGGSSYNEQFF.

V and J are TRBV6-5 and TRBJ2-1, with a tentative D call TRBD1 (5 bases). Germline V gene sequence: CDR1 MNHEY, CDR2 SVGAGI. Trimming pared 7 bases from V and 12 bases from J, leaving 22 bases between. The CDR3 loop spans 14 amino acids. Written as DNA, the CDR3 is TGTGCCAGCAAAGCCCCAGAAAAGGGGTTGGGGCAGTTCTTC. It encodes CASKAPEKGLGQFF.

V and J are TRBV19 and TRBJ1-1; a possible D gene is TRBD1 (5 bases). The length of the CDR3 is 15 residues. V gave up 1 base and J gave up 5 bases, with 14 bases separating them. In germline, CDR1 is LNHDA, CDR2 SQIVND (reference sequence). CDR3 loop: CASSIVVGQGTEAFF. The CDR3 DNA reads TGTGCCAGTAGTATAGTAGTGGGGCAAGGGACTGAAGCTTTCTTT.

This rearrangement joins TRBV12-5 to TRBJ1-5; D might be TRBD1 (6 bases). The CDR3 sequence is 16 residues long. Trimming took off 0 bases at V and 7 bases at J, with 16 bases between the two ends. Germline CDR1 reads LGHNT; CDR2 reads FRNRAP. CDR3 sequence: CASGLVNRAGAQPQHF. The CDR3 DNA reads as TGTGCTAGTGGTTTGGTAAATAGGGCAGGGGCACAGCCCCAGCATTTT.

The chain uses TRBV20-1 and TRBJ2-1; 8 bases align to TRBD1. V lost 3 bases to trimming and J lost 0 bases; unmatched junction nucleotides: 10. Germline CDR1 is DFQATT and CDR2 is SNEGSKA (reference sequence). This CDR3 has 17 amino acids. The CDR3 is CSASPRGTGSSYNEQFF. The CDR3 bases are TGCAGTGCTAGTCCCAGGGGGACAGGTAGCTCCTACAATGAGCAGTTCTTC.

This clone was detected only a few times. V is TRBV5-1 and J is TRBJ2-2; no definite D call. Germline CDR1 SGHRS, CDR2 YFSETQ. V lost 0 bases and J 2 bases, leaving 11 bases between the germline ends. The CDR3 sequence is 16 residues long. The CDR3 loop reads CASSLVVALNTGELFF. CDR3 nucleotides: TGCGCCAGCAGCTTGGTGGTAGCACTAAACACCGGGGAGCTGTTTTTT.

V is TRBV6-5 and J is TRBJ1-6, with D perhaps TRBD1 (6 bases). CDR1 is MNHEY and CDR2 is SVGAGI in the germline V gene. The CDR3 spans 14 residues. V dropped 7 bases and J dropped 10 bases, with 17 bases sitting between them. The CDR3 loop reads CASNLDRQRSPLHF. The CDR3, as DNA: TGTGCCAGCAACCTAGACAGGCAGAGATCACCCCTCCACTTT.